One and the same sample provided the 30 T cell receptor beta chains below, sequenced in a study of identical twins. MiXCR was run by TCRdb on the 5' RACE reads, yielding one entry per CDR3 protein. Altogether approximately 630,000 distinct CDR3 sequences are present, roughly 7.2% being singletons, with the ten largest covering around 1.6%. The data also belong to a second study, concerning yellow fever vaccine responses in identical twins.

The sample was PBMCs. These receptors were obtained from a woman between 18 and 29 years old in good health.

This clonotype was detected many times. The CDR3 DNA sequence: TGCGCCAGCAGTCCTAGCGGAGGGGGAACCGGGGAGCTGTTTTTT. Its protein is CASSPSGGGTGELFF. The chain joins TRBV5-1 to TRBJ2-2, with D maybe TRBD2 (7 bases). Trimming left V 5 bases short and J 5 bases short, with 16 bases between. Germline assignment: CDR1 SGHRS and CDR2 YFSETQ. The CDR3 totals 15 residues.

This clonotype was observed many times. The V and J genes are TRBV20-1 and TRBJ2-3; 8 bases fit TRBD1. From germline, CDR1 is DFQATT and CDR2 SNEGSKA (reference sequence). The CDR3 extends over 14 amino acids. Trimming took 0 bases from V and 6 from J; bases not matched to a gene: 5. The CDR3 here is CSARDPGGADTQYF. As DNA, the CDR3 is TGCAGTGCTAGAGACCCAGGGGGCGCGGATACGCAGTATTTT.

This clonotype appeared many times. V and J are TRBV12-3 or TRBV12-4 and TRBJ1-6, with D possibly TRBD1 on 5 matching bases. The CDR3 spans 11 residues. V lost 8 bases and J 14 bases, leaving 13 bases between the germline ends. The CDR3 DNA sequence: TGTGCCAGCGGGGGGGGGGTCACCCTCCACTTT. This translates into CASGGGVTLHF.

Many counts were recorded for this clonotype. The rearrangement links TRBV5-1 to TRBJ1-4; 8 bases are a match to TRBD1. Trimming cost V 3 bases and J 7 bases; bases outside gene matches: 5. This CDR3 is built from 14 residues. From germline, CDR1 is SGHRS and CDR2 YFSETQ. CDR3 coding DNA: TGCGCCAGCAGCTACAGGGGGATTTCTGAAAAACTGTTTTTT. Amino acids: CASSYRGISEKLFF.

The chain has TRBV12-3 or TRBV12-4 and TRBJ1-1, with D perhaps matching TRBD1 (5 bases). The CDR3 is 13 residues long. Between the trimmed V and J ends, which lost 7 bases and 10 bases, there was a span of 19 bases. The CDR3 DNA sequence: TGTGCCAGCACCCCCTCGGGGGAAAGGAGAGCTTTCTTT. It yields the protein CASTPSGERRAFF.

The chain is built from TRBV14 and TRBJ1-2, with TRBD1 identical over 12 bases. With 4 bases clipped from V and 3 bases from J, the junction kept 6 bases outside the gene matches. This CDR3 comprises 16 residues. Germline V gene lookup returns CDR1 SGHDN and CDR2 FVKESK. In DNA, the CDR3 is TGTGCCAGCAGCCTCGGGACAGGGGGCATCTACTATGGCTACACCTTC. This encodes CASSLGTGGIYYGYTF.

V is TRBV2 and J is TRBJ2-7, with 14 bases matching TRBD2. CDR1 SNHLY and CDR2 FYNNEI come from the germline V gene. This CDR3 has 18 amino acids. V shed 6 bases, J shed 4 bases, and the junction held 14 bases outside the gene matches. The CDR3: CASSASGTSGRRKYEQYF. For the CDR3, the DNA is TGTGCCAGCAGCGCCTCCGGGACTAGCGGGAGAAGGAAGTACGAGCAGTACTTC. Full variable domain (missing parts from reference TRBV2 and TRBJ2-7): EPEVTQTPSHQVTQMGQEVILRCVPISNHLYFYWYRQILGQKVEFLVSFYNNEISEKSEIFDDQFSVERPDGSNFTLKIRSTKLEDSAMYFCASSASGTSGRRKYEQYFGPGTRLTVT.

V and J are TRBV12-3 or TRBV12-4 and TRBJ1-2, with D perhaps TRBD1 (6 bases). Trimming left V 6 bases short and J 2 bases short, with 13 bases between. The CDR3 consists of 14 residues. This CDR3 is CASRKGGANYGYTF. CDR3 DNA: TGTGCCAGCAGAAAGGGGGGCGCAAACTATGGCTACACCTTC.

This clonotype was seen a handful of times. CDR3 DNA sequence: TGTGCCAGCTCACCAATTGCAGGGAAAGCCTACGAGCAGTACGTC. This encodes CASSPIAGKAYEQYV. The chain couples TRBV18 to TRBJ2-7, with D maybe TRBD1 (5 bases). CDR1 KGHSH and CDR2 LQKENI come from the germline V gene. This CDR3 is 15 amino acids long. The germline V and J ends were trimmed by 2 bases and 2 bases, with 13 bases remaining between them.

Written as DNA, the CDR3 is TGTGCCATCAGTCCCAAGGTGGGGGCTGGAGAGACCCAGTACTTC. Protein: CAISPKVGAGETQYF. The J gene is TRBJ2-5, the V gene TRBV10-3; weak D call: TRBD1 (6 bases). V was shortened by 5 bases and J by 4 bases, with 17 bases between the two germline ends. Germline CDR1 is ENHRY and CDR2 is SYGVKD. CDR3 length: 15 residues.

This clonotype was seen a few times. The chain employs TRBV10-3 and TRBJ2-7; the D gene is possibly TRBD2 (6 bases). In germline, CDR1 is ENHRY, CDR2 SYGVKD. The CDR3 consists of 13 residues. Trimming cost V 0 bases and J 6 bases, with 9 bases left between them. CDR3 sequence: CAISESYGGEQYF. In nucleotides, the CDR3 is TGTGCCATCAGTGAGTCGTACGGGGGCGAGCAGTACTTC.

This clonotype was detected a few times. The V call is TRBV5-6, the J call TRBJ2-5, with TRBD2 matching 9 bases. CDR1 and CDR2 from the germline V gene are SGHDT and YYEEEE. The CDR3 is made up of 16 amino acids. With 0 bases clipped from V and 1 base from J, the junction kept 4 bases outside the gene matches. CDR3 amino acids: CASSLGGGGPQETQYF. The CDR3 DNA reads as TGTGCCAGCAGCTTGGGCGGGGGGGGCCCCCAAGAGACCCAGTACTTC.

This clonotype has only a few counts. This rearrangement joins TRBV3-1 to TRBJ1-1; TRBD1 is a possible D gene (5 bases). Trimming removed 10 bases at V and 9 bases at J, with 15 bases between. The CDR3 has 11 amino acids. CDR1 LGHDT and CDR2 YNNKEL come from the germline V gene (reference sequence). In DNA form, the CDR3 reads TGTGCCACCACTACCCGGACACAAGCTTTCTTT. As protein: CATTTRTQAFF.

This clonotype was detected ten times or more. V gene TRBV11-2 combines with J gene TRBJ1-2; TRBD1 aligns across 8 bases. Looked up from germline, CDR1 is SGHAT and CDR2 is FQNNGV. The CDR3 runs to 14 residues. Losses at the gene ends were 5 bases for V and 3 bases for J; bases not matched to a gene: 5. The CDR3 coding sequence is TGTGCCAGCAGCCCGCGGACAGGGTACTATGGCTACACCTTC. This codes for CASSPRTGYYGYTF.

This clonotype was detected many times. The chain carries TRBV6-1 and TRBJ1-2; no clear D gene. Trimming stripped 5 bases from V and 4 bases from J, with 11 bases between. The germline V gene encodes CDR1 MNHNS and CDR2 SASEGT. The CDR3 has 13 residues. This CDR3 is CASSTYGGYGYTF. The CDR3 region has the DNA TGTGCCAGCAGTACGTATGGAGGCTATGGCTACACCTTC.

This clonotype was counted at least ten times. The V call is TRBV6-1, the J call TRBJ2-3, with a weak D call TRBD1 (5 bases). Trimming pared 11 bases from V and 4 bases from J, leaving 19 bases between. The CDR3 consists of 14 residues. Germline values: CDR1 MNHNS, CDR2 SASEGT. The CDR3 DNA reads as TGTGCCGCGGCCCAGCAGGGCCGGGCAGATACGCAGTATTTT. This codes for CAAAQQGRADTQYF.

This clonotype was recorded many times. This rearrangement joins TRBV24-1 to TRBJ2-1; D unresolved. Per the germline V gene, CDR1 is KGHDR and CDR2 is SFDVKD. Trimming cost V 1 base and J 9 bases, with 12 bases left between them. CDR3 length: 14 amino acids. CDR3 bases: TGTGCCACCAGTGATTTTAGGGCGAGAGGTGAGCAGTTCTTC. It yields the protein CATSDFRARGEQFF.

The chain carries TRBV2 and TRBJ2-7; D is perhaps TRBD2 (6 bases). This CDR3 is built from 13 residues. Per the germline V gene, CDR1 is SNHLY and CDR2 is FYNNEI. V was shortened by 5 bases and J by 2 bases, with 10 bases between the two germline ends. In nucleotides, the CDR3 is TGTGCCAGCAGTCCCCGGACTACCTACGAGCAGTACTTC. This codes for CASSPRTTYEQYF.

This clonotype was detected many times. The chain combines TRBV27 with TRBJ1-2; 9 bases line up with TRBD1. This CDR3 comprises 14 residues. In germline, CDR1 is MNHEY, CDR2 SMNVEV (reference sequence). Trimming took 5 bases from V and 7 from J; bases not matched to a gene: 8. The CDR3 region is CASSPDRGIGGYTF. CDR3 DNA sequence: TGTGCCAGCAGTCCGGACAGGGGAATTGGTGGCTACACCTTC.

V usage is TRBV7-9 and J usage is TRBJ2-7; the D is unclear. The germline V gene encodes CDR1 SEHNR and CDR2 FQNEAQ (reference sequence). Trimming left V 5 bases short and J 3 bases short, with 23 bases between. There are 17 residues in the CDR3. The CDR3 loop is CASSTRGEERMGYEQYV. The CDR3 DNA sequence: TGTGCCAGCAGCACTCGAGGTGAGGAACGTATGGGCTACGAGCAGTACGTC.

This clonotype was detected only a few times. The chain employs TRBV29-1 and TRBJ2-1; possible D gene TRBD2, 6 bases. V lost 5 bases and J lost 2, with 13 bases in between. Per germline, CDR1 SQVTM and CDR2 ANQGSEA. The CDR3 has 14 residues. The CDR3 bases are TGCAGCGTTCATAACGGGAGTCCCTACAATGAGCAGTTCTTC. Amino acid sequence: CSVHNGSPYNEQFF.

The chain couples TRBV6-5 to TRBJ2-3; 11 bases are a match to TRBD2. This CDR3 has 19 amino acids. Germline lookup yields CDR1 MNHEY and CDR2 SVGAGI. The junction had 12 bases not matched to a gene; V was cut back by 4 bases and J by 0 bases. Here the CDR3 DNA reads TGTGCCAGCAGTTCCCTAGCGGGGGGCAGCAGATCTAGCACAGATACGCAGTATTTT. It is translated as CASSSLAGGSRSSTDTQYF.

A few counts support this clonotype. The chain carries TRBV29-1 and TRBJ1-1, with no clear D. V was pared by 6 bases and J by 8 bases, with 7 bases between. The CDR3 runs to 9 residues. From germline, CDR1 is SQVTM and CDR2 ANQGSEA. The CDR3 DNA is TGCAGCGTCTTGGAGGAAGCTTTCTTT. This encodes CSVLEEAFF.

This clonotype has more than one count but fewer than ten. The V and J genes are TRBV12-3 or TRBV12-4 and TRBJ1-5; tentatively, D is TRBD1 (5 bases). The CDR3 loop spans 14 amino acids. Trimming stripped 8 bases from V and 7 bases from J, with 18 bases between. The CDR3 sequence: CASGSAGRGQPQHF. CDR3 nucleotides: TGTGCCAGCGGGTCGGCAGGGCGCGGACAGCCCCAGCATTTT.

In this sample, this clonotype turned up many times. The rearrangement links TRBV12-3 or TRBV12-4 to TRBJ2-3; D not certain. The germline V and J ends were trimmed by 4 bases and 2 bases, with 10 bases remaining between them. The length of the CDR3 is 14 residues. The CDR3 sequence: CASSSGPNTDTQYF. Written as DNA, the CDR3 is TGTGCCAGCAGTTCCGGACCTAACACAGATACGCAGTATTTT.

There are a few counts of this clonotype. The V call is TRBV9, the J call TRBJ2-7; 9 nucleotides match TRBD1. CDR3 length: 17 amino acids. Trimming at V came to 4 bases and at J to 7 bases, leaving 18 bases not matched to a gene. Germline assignment: CDR1 SGDLS and CDR2 YYNGEE. CDR3 residues: CASSPSTLGDRDYEQYF. In DNA form, the CDR3 reads TGTGCCAGCAGCCCCTCAACTTTGGGGGACAGGGACTATGAGCAGTACTTC.

The chain has TRBV5-5 and TRBJ1-1; no clear D. The V and J ends lost 7 bases and 2 bases respectively, with 9 bases between them. The germline V gene has CDR1 SGHKS and CDR2 YYEKEE (reference sequence). The CDR3 spans 12 residues. The DNA of the CDR3 is TGTGCCAGCGGTCTGTACAACACTGAAGCTTTCTTT. It is translated as CASGLYNTEAFF.

J is TRBJ1-1 and V is TRBV12-3 or TRBV12-4; D gene uncertain. The CDR3 contains 12 residues. V was clipped by 7 bases and J by 0 bases, with 6 bases between them. The CDR3 nucleotides are TGTGCCAGCACCACCTTGAACACTGAAGCTTTCTTT. Residues: CASTTLNTEAFF.

This clonotype was detected only a few times. The chain has TRBV12-3 or TRBV12-4 and TRBJ2-7; TRBD1 matches 7 bases. The CDR3 extends over 13 amino acids. J was trimmed by 3 bases and V by 8 bases; bases with no gene match: 7. This CDR3 reads CASGWDRDYEQYF. The CDR3, as DNA: TGTGCCAGCGGTTGGGACAGAGACTACGAGCAGTACTTC.

This clonotype was seen ten or more times. V is TRBV5-1 and J is TRBJ1-3; TRBD1 matches 7 bases. This CDR3 spans 15 amino acids. V shed 3 bases, J shed 0 bases, and the junction held 3 bases outside the gene matches. Germline V gene sequence: CDR1 SGHRS, CDR2 YFSETQ. CDR3 residues: CASSSTGFSGNTIYF. Written as DNA, the CDR3 is TGCGCCAGCAGCTCGACAGGGTTCTCTGGAAACACCATATATTTT. Complete variable domain (other parts from reference TRBV5-1 and TRBJ1-3): KAGVTQTPRYLIKTRGQQVTLSCSPISGHRSVSWYQQTPGQGLQFLFEYFSETQRNKGNFPGRFSGRQFSNSRSEMNVSTLELGDSALYLCASSSTGFSGNTIYFGEGSWLTVV.